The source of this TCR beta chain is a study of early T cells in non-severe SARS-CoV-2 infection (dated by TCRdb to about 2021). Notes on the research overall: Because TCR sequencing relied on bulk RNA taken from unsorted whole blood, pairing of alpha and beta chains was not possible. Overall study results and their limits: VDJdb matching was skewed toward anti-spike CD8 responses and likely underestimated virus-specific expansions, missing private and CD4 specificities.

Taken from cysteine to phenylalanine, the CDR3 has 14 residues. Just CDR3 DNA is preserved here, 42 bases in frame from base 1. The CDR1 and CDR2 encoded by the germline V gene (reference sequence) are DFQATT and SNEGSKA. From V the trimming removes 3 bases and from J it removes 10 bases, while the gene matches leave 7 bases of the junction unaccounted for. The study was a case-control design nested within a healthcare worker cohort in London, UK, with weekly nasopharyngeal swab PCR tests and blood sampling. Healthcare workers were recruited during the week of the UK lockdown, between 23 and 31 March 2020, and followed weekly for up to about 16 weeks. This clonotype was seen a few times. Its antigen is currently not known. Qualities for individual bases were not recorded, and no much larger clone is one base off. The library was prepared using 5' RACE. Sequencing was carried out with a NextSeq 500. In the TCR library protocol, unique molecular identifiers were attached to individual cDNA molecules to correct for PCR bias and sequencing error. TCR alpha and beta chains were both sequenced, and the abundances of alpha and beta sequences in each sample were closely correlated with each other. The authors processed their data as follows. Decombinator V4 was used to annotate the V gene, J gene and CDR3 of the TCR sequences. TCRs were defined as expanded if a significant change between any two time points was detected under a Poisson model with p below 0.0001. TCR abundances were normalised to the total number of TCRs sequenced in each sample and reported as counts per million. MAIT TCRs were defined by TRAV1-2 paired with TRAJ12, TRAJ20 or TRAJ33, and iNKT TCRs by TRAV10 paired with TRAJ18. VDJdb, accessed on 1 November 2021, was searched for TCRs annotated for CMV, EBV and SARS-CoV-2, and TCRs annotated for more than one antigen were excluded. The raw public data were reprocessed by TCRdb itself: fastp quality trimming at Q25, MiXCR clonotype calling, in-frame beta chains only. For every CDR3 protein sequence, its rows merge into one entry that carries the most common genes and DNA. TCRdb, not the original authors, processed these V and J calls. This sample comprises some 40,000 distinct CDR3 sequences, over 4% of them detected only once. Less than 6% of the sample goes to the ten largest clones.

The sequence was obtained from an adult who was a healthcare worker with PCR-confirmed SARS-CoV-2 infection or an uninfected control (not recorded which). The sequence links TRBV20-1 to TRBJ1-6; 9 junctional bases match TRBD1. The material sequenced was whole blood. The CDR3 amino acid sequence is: CSASGQGFESPLHF. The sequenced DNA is TGCAGTGCTAGCGGACAGGGGTTTGAGTCACCCCTCCACTTT.